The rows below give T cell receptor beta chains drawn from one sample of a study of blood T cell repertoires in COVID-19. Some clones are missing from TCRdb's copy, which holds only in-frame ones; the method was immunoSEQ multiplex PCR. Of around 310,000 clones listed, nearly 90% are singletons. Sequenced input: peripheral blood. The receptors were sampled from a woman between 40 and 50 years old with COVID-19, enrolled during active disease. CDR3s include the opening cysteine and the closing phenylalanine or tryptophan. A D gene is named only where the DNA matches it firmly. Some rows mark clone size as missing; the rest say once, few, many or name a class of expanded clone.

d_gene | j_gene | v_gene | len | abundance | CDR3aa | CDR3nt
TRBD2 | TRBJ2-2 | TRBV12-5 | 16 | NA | CASGFSGSRNTGELFF | TGTGCTAGTGGTTTTAGCGGGAGCCGGAACACCGGGGAGCTGTTTTTT
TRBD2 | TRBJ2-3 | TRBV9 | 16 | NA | CASSVGSGRNTDTQYF | TGTGCCAGCAGCGTAGGTAGCGGGAGGAACACAGATACGCAGTATTTT
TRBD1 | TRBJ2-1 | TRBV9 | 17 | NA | CASSGGQGRTPNNEQFF | TGTGCCAGCAGCGGGGGACAGGGGCGGACCCCCAACAATGAGCAGTTCTTC
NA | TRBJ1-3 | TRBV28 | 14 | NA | CASTAWESGNTIYF | TGTGCCAGCACCGCCTGGGAGTCTGGAAACACCATATATTTT
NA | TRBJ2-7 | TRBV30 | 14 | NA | CAWSVEEPIYEQYF | TGTGCCTGGAGTGTAGAGGAACCGATCTACGAGCAGTACTTC
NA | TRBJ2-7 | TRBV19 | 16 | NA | CASSFTTGGGSYEQYF | TGTGCCAGTAGTTTCACCACCGGCGGCGGTTCCTACGAGCAGTACTTC
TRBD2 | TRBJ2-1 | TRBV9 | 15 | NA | CASSVSLAGVNEQFF | TGTGCCAGCAGCGTTTCCCTAGCGGGAGTAAATGAGCAGTTCTTC
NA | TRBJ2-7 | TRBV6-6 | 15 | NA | CASSFPDSSSYEQYF | TGTGCCAGCAGTTTCCCCGACAGTAGCTCCTACGAGCAGTACTTC
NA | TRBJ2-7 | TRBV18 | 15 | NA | CASSLGQKTSYEQYF | TGTGCCAGCTCACTAGGACAGAAGACTTCCTACGAGCAGTACTTC
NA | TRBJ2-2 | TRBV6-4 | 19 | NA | CASSAQGARRGSRTGELFF | TGTGCCAGCAGTGCCCAGGGGGCGCGGCGCGGGAGTAGGACCGGGGAGCTGTTTTTT
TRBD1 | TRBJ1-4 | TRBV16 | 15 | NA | CASSLDRGSGEKLFF | TGTGCCAGCAGCCTGGACAGGGGATCGGGTGAAAAACTGTTTTTT
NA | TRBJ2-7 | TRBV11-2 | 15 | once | CASSLVAGAVYEQYF | TGTGCCAGCAGCTTAGTTGCGGGGGCAGTCTACGAGCAGTACTTC
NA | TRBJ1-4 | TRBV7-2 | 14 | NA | CASSLSSGRPDKFF | TGTGCCAGCAGCTTAAGTTCGGGTCGGCCAGATAAGTTTTTT
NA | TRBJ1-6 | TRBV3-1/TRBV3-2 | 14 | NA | CASSQVPRGSPLHF | TGTGCCAGCAGCCAAGTCCCTCGGGGTTCACCCCTCCACTTT
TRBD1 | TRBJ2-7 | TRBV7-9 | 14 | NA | CASSPQGIGYEQYF | TGTGCCAGCAGCCCACAGGGGATAGGCTACGAGCAGTACTTC
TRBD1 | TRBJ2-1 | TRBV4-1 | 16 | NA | CASSHQGQGKLDEQFF | TGCGCCAGCAGCCACCAGGGACAGGGGAAATTAGATGAGCAGTTCTTC
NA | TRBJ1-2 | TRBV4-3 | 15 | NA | CASSQARDLNYGYTF | TGCGCCAGCAGCCAAGCCCGGGACTTGAACTATGGCTACACCTTC
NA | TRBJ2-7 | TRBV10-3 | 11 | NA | CAISDRAEQYF | TGTGCCATCAGTGACAGGGCCGAGCAGTACTTC
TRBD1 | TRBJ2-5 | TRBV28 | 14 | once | CASSLQGTEKTQYF | TGTGCCAGCAGCCTACAGGGGACGGAGAAGACCCAGTACTTC
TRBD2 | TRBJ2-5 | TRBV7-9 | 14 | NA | CASTGGGYQETQYF | TGTGCCAGCACGGGCGGGGGATATCAAGAGACCCAGTACTTC